This TCR beta chain was sequenced during a study of blood T cell repertoires in COVID-19 (dated by TCRdb to the early 2020s). About the study as a whole: The collaborator samples originated in the United States, Italy and Spain and spanned the acute and convalescent phases of COVID-19. The material from the prospective study consisted of cDNA or gDNA derived from T cells, B-cell-depleted T cells, or PBMCs. Where available, HLA class I and class II types were obtained from metadata supplied by the sample provider rather than from assay-based typing. The repertoires were released in a freely available public database meant as a resource for research on the immune response to SARS-CoV-2. Subjects who had been exposed to COVID-19, were actively infected with it, or had recovered from it provided the deeply sampled blood TCRbeta repertoires that made up the dataset. A de-identified subject ID, COVID-19 status, age in years and sex were almost always included in the sample metadata. The samples were drawn from the first 160 participants of the ongoing ImmuneRACE study and from more than 1,000 subjects provided by 6 global collaborators.

Paper-wide results and their limitations: The amount of clinical and demographic metadata varied by source and participant and was provided uncurated.

The CDR3 contains 13 residues, cysteine and phenylalanine counted. The CDR3 DNA has 39 bases and is translated from base 1. Between the V and J ends, shortened by 8 bases and 1 base respectively, the junction contains 11 bases. Looking up the germline V gene yields CDR1 MNHEY and CDR2 SVGAGI. Collaborating institutions collected whole blood in K2EDTA tubes following their own protocols. Collaborator samples were shipped for TCRbeta analysis as frozen whole blood, isolated PBMCs, or DNA extracted from either sample type. TCRbeta CDR3 regions were amplified from genomic DNA using the immunoSEQ Assay, a bias-controlled multiplex PCR. From the authors' description of their analysis: The number of nucleated cells in each sample was estimated from the amplification of reference gene primers within the assay. To quantify the absolute abundance of each unique TCRbeta CDR3 rearrangement, sequence reads were collapsed and filtered. For each sample, productive Simpson clonality was calculated by taking the square root of Simpson's diversity index across productive rearrangements. TCRdb holds this immuneACCESS table with in-frame rearrangements only. Some clones are missing; in checked studies, unresolved V genes explain under half, and the rest has no known cause. The DNA gave D and trimming, while V, J and clone size come from that table. The sample table holds some 350,000 clones, of which approximately 86% were seen once. Of the sample, about 2.9% falls within the top ten clones.

In the case of this clone: No cognate antigen has been identified for it. No per-base quality is available; no much larger clone lies one base away.

This sequence originates from a human donor in a cohort sampled during active COVID-19. The sequenced sample consisted of peripheral blood. Recombination joined TRBV6-5 with TRBJ1-1, with a tentative D gene TRBD1 over 5 matching bases. The CDR3 protein sequence reads: CASGAAWNTEAFF. The bases read TGTGCCAGCGGGGCGGCCTGGAACACTGAAGCTTTCTTT.